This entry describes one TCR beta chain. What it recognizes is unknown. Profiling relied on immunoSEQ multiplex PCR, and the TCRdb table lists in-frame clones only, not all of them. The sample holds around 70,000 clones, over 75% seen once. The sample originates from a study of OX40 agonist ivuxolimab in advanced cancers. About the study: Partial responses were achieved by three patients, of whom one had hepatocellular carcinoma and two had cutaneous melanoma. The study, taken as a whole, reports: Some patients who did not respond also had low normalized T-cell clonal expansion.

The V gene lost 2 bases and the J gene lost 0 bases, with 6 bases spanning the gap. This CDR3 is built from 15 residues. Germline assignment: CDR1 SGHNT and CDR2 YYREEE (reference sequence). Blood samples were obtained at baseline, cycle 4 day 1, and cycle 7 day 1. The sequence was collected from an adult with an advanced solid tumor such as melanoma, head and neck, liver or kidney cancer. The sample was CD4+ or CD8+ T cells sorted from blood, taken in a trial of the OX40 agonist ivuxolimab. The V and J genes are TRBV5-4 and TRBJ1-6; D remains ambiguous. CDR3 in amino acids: CASSFGSSYNSPLHF. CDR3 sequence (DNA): TGTGCCAGCAGCTTCGGCAGCTCCTATAATTCACCCCTCCACTTT.